A single sample gave rise to the 6 T cell receptor beta chains below, sequenced in a study of cytomegalovirus exposure and HLA in healthy donors. The PCR contained 60 Vbeta and 13 Jbeta primers. The protocol was immunoSEQ multiplex PCR, while the TCRdb copy is restricted to in-frame clones and leaves out a portion. The sample includes roughly 89,000 clones, around 81% of them seen just once. The specimen was PBMCs. These receptors were obtained from a man aged 18 to 30 in good health and CMV-seronegative.

This clone was seen a single time. V and J are TRBV6-6 and TRBJ2-7, with 10 bases lining up with TRBD1. The CDR3 sequence is 16 residues long. With 2 bases clipped from V and 7 bases from J, the junction kept 11 bases outside the gene matches. CDR1 is MNHNY, CDR2 SVGAGI, per germline (reference sequence). CDR3 amino acids: CASSYPSRDRGAEQYF. CDR3 nucleotides: TGTGCCAGCAGTTACCCTTCCCGGGACAGGGGTGCGGAGCAGTACTTC.

The sample holds one count of this clone. The chain uses TRBV5-1 and TRBJ1-2; 7 bases agree with TRBD1. The germline gives CDR1 SGHRS, CDR2 YFSETQ. The CDR3 totals 12 residues. Trimming cost V 7 bases and J 4 bases; bases outside gene matches: 4. CDR3 amino acids: CASGDSLYGYTF. CDR3 bases: TGCGCCAGCGGGGACAGCCTCTATGGCTACACCTTC.

The CDR3 loop is CASSIDRARPEAFF. The CDR3 DNA is TGTGCCAGTAGTATCGACAGGGCTCGACCTGAAGCTTTCTTT. The chain combines TRBV19 with TRBJ1-1, with 7 bases that match TRBD1. Trimming took 3 bases from V and 6 from J; bases not matched to a gene: 7. The CDR3 extends over 14 amino acids. Germline V CDR1 and CDR2: LNHDA, SQIVND (reference sequence).

The chain combines TRBV6-5 with TRBJ2-5; no clear D. V was pared by 0 bases and J by 7 bases, with 12 bases between. Germline CDR1 MNHEY, CDR2 SVGAGI. The CDR3 is 14 residues long. The CDR3 region has the DNA TGTGCCAGCAGTTACTCATGGAGTCCAGTGACCCAGTACTTC. As protein: CASSYSWSPVTQYF.

The genes are TRBV5-1 and TRBJ1-3; D possibly corresponds to TRBD1 (6 bases). Germline CDR1 is SGHRS and CDR2 is YFSETQ. The germline V and J ends were trimmed by 0 bases and 3 bases, with 19 bases remaining between them. This CDR3 is 18 amino acids long. The CDR3 region has the DNA TGCGCCAGCAGCTTGGCCGACCCCCCTAGACAGGTTGGAAACACCATATATTTT. The encoded protein is CASSLADPPRQVGNTIYF.

V gene TRBV18 combines with J gene TRBJ1-1, with 11 positions matching TRBD1. CDR1 KGHSH and CDR2 LQKENI come from the germline V gene. This CDR3 is 17 amino acids long. Trimming at V came to 2 bases and at J to 2 bases, leaving 7 bases not matched to a gene. The CDR3 loop reads CASSPMAGQGVNTEAFF. CDR3 nucleotides: TGTGCCAGCTCACCAATGGCGGGACAGGGGGTAAACACTGAAGCTTTCTTT.